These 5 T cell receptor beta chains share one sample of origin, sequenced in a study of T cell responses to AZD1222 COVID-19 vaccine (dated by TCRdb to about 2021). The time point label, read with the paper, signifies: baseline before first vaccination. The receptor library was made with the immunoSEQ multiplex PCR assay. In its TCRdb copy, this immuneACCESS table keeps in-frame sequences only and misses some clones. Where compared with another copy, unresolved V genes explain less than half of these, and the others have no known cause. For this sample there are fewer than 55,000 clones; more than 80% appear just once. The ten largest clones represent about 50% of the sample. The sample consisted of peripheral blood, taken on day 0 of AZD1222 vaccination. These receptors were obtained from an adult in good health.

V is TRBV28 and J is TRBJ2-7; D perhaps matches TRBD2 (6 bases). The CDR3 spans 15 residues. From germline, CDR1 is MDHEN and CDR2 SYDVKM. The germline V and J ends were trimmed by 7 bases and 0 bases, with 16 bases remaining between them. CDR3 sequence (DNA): TGTGCCAGCACCCTGAGGAGGGGCGACTCCTACGAGCAGTACTTC. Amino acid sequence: CASTLRRGDSYEQYF.

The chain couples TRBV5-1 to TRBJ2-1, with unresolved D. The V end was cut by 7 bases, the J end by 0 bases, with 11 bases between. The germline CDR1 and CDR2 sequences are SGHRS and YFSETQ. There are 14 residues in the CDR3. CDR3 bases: TGCGCCAGCTACGTACAAGGCTCCTACAATGAGCAGTTCTTC. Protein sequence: CASYVQGSYNEQFF. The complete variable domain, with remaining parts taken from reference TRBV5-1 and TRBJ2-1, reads KAGVTQTPRYLIKTRGQQVTLSCSPISGHRSVSWYQQTPGQGLQFLFEYFSETQRNKGNFPGRFSGRQFSNSRSEMNVSTLELGDSALYLCASYVQGSYNEQFFGPGTRLTVL.

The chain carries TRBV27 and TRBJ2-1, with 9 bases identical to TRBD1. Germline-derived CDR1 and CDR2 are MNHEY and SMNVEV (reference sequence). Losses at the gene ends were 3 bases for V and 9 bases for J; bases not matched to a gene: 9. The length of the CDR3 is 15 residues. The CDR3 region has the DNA TGTGCCAGCAGTTTGTGGACAGGGGCTAACGGTGAGCAGTTCTTC. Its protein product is CASSLWTGANGEQFF.

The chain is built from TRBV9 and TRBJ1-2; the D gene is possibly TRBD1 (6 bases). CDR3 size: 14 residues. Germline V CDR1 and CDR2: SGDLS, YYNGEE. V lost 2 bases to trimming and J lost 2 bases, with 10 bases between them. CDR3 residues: CASSVTQGNYGYTF. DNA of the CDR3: TGTGCCAGCAGCGTCACGCAGGGGAACTATGGCTACACCTTC.

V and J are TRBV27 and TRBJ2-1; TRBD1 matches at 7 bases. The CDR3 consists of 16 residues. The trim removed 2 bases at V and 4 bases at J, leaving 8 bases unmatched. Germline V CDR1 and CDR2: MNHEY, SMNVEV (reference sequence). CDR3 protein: CASSLRPTGQYNEQFF. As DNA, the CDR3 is TGTGCCAGCAGTTTACGTCCGACAGGGCAATACAATGAGCAGTTCTTC.